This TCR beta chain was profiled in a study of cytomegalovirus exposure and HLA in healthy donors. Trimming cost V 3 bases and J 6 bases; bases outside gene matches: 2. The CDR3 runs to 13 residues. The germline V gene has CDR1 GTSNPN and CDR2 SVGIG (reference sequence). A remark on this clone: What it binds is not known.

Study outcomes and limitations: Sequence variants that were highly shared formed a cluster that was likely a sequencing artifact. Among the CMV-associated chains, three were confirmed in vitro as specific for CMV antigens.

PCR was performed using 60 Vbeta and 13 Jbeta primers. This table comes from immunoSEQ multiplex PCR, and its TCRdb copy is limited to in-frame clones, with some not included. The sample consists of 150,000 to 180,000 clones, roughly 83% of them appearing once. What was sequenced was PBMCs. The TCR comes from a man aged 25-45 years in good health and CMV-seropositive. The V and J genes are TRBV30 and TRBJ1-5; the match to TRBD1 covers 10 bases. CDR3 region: CAWSDRGLQPQHF. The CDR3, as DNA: TGTGCCTGGAGCGACAGGGGGCTTCAGCCCCAGCATTTT. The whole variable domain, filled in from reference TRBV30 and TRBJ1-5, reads SQTIHQWPATLVQPVGSPLSLECTVEGTSNPNLYWYRQAAGRGLQLLFYSVGIGQISSEVPQNLSASRPQDRQFILSSKKLLLSDSGFYLCAWSDRGLQPQHFGDGTRLSIL.